Below, one T cell receptor beta chain is given with its context. Its antigen is not identified. Profiling relied on immunoSEQ multiplex PCR, and the TCRdb table lists in-frame clones only, not all of them. The sample yields 45,000 to 55,000 clones, around four fifths seen once. CDR3 length equals 14 residues. V dropped 2 bases and J dropped 1 base, with 12 bases sitting between them. The germline V gene encodes CDR1 GTSNPN and CDR2 SVGIG (reference sequence). These data come from a study of T cell responses to AZD1222 COVID-19 vaccine. Study results and caveats: The donors showed a predominance of white British ancestry and of females, with possible underestimation of clonal diversity. At 160-218 and 743-854, vaccine-associated CD4 TCRs were dominant, and they spanned spike.

V usage is TRBV30 and J usage is TRBJ2-7; TRBD1 might be the D (6 bases). The source material was peripheral blood, sampled on day 0 of AZD1222 vaccination. This clonotype was sampled from an adult in good health. CDR3 residues: CAWSLGGSSYEQYF. The CDR3 coding sequence is TGTGCCTGGAGTTTAGGGGGTAGTTCCTACGAGCAGTACTTC.